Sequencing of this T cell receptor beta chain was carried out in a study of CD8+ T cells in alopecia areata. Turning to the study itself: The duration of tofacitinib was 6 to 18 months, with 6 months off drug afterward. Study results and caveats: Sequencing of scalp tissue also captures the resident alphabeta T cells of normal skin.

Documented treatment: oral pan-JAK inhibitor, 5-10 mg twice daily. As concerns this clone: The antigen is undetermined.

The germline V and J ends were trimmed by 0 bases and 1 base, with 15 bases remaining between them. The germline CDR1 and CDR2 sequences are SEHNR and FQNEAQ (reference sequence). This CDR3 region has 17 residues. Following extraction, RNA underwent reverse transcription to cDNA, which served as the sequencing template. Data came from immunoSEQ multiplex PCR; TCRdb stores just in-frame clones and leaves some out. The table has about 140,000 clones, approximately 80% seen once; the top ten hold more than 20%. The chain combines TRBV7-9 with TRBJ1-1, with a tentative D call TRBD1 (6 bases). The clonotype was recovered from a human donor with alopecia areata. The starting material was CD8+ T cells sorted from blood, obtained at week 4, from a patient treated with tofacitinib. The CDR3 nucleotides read TGTGCCAGCAGCTTAGCGCTGTGGGGACACTGGAACACTGAAGCTTTCTTT. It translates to CASSLALWGHWNTEAFF.